Reported below is one TCR beta chain. The antigen this receptor binds is unknown. Base qualities are missing; no much larger clone stands one base away. Inclusive of the bounding cysteine and phenylalanine, the CDR3 is 15 residues long. The retained sequence is limited to the CDR3, 45 bases, with the frame set at the first base. The trim is 6 bases for V and 4 bases for J, with a gap of 18 bases between the germline ends. For CDR1 and CDR2, the germline V gene lists SNHLY and FYNNEI. The trial excluded patients who had a history of autoimmune disease or who were on systemic immunosuppression. Peripheral blood for TCR sequencing was collected from all dose cohorts at baseline, on cycle 4 day 1, and on cycle 7 day 1. The samples were taken from a phase I, first-in-human, multicenter, open-label dose-escalation trial of ivuxolimab. Adults with locally advanced or metastatic melanoma, renal cell carcinoma, hepatocellular carcinoma or head and neck squamous cell carcinoma were enrolled in the trial. CD4+ and CD8+ T cells were sorted separately from peripheral blood before TCR sequencing.

For sequencing of the TCRbeta CDR3 region, genomic DNA was extracted from the sorted cells. The immunoSEQ Assay was used to sequence the TCRbeta CDR3 regions. TCRdb took this table from immuneACCESS and kept in-frame rearrangements with V and J called. Such tables lack part of the clones; where checked against another copy, unresolved V genes explain under half of the gap, and the rest is unexplained. In all, the sample holds 70,000 or so clones, and more than 85% of those were seen once. The ten largest clones take up approximately 9.3% of the sample. This entry belongs to a study of OX40 agonist ivuxolimab in advanced cancers. Background on the whole study: Ivuxolimab was an agonistic, fully human IgG2 monoclonal antibody directed against OX40 (CD134), a costimulatory receptor. Patients were allowed to have had prior anti-PD-1, anti-PD-L1 or anti-CTLA-4 therapy, and around 41% of the dose-escalation patients had previously received checkpoint inhibitors. The dose-escalation cohort was about 86% male with a mean age of approximately 59 years, ranging from roughly 23 to 90. Peripheral TCRbeta sequencing was intended to test whether TCR sequence diversity was altered and clonal T-cell expansion was caused by ivuxolimab. Three dose-escalation patients achieved partial responses, one with hepatocellular carcinoma and two with cutaneous melanoma. Intravenous ivuxolimab was administered to patients every 2 weeks at six dose levels: 0.01, 0.1, 0.3, 1.5, 3 and 10 mg/kg. The monotherapy dose-escalation portion (N ≈ 57 patients) of the phase I ivuxolimab trial is reported in the paper. Of the approximately 50 dose-escalation patients, hepatocellular carcinoma was present in roughly 19, melanoma in approximately 15, renal cell carcinoma in 9 and head and neck cancer in 9. What the work shows at the level of the full study, not this receptor alone: Low levels of normalized T-cell clonal expansion were also seen in some patients who did not respond. Antigen specificity was not determined for the clonally expanded peripheral T cells. At doses of 0.1 to 3.0 mg/kg, clonal expansion of both CD4+ and CD8+ blood T cells was observed from baseline to week 6. On average, CD8+ T cells showed more expanded clones than CD4+ T cells after ivuxolimab. In the 0.1-3.0 mg/kg groups, partial responders were among the patients with the lowest normalized peripheral clonal expansion, particularly in CD8+ T cells.

This TCR came from an adult with an advanced solid tumor such as melanoma, head and neck, liver or kidney cancer. Recombination linked TRBV2 to TRBJ1-2, with TRBD1 tentatively as D gene (5 bases match). The input for sequencing was CD4+ or CD8+ T cells sorted from blood, taken in a trial of the OX40 agonist ivuxolimab. The CDR3 region has the sequence CASSPVGAPRYGYTF. DNA sequence: TGTGCCAGCAGCCCCGTAGGGGCCCCCCGCTATGGCTACACCTTC.